The source of this T cell receptor beta chain is a study of CD8 T cells in ankylosing spondylitis. Regarding the study as a whole: A TCR beta motif made of 7 to 9 highly homologous variants seemed typical of ankylosing spondylitis blood.

The CDR3 length is 17 residues. Trimming left V 6 bases short and J 1 base short, with 18 bases between. CDR1 LNHNV and CDR2 YYDKDF come from the germline V gene (reference sequence). TCRdb reanalysed the 5' RACE reads using MiXCR and keeps one entry per CDR3 protein. This table has about 440,000 distinct CDR3 sequences, more than 15% appearing once. This clonotype was counted a few times. What it binds is not known. Material for sequencing was blood, either unsorted or a sorted T cell fraction (not recorded which). The gene calls are TRBV15 and TRBJ2-2; D is perhaps TRBD1 or TRBD2 (5 bases each). The clonotype was recovered from a male donor with ankylosing spondylitis. The CDR3 nucleotides are TGTGCCACCAGACCCTTTGGGACGCTGGGGAACACCGGGGAGCTGTTTTTT. Encoded protein: CATRPFGTLGNTGELFF.